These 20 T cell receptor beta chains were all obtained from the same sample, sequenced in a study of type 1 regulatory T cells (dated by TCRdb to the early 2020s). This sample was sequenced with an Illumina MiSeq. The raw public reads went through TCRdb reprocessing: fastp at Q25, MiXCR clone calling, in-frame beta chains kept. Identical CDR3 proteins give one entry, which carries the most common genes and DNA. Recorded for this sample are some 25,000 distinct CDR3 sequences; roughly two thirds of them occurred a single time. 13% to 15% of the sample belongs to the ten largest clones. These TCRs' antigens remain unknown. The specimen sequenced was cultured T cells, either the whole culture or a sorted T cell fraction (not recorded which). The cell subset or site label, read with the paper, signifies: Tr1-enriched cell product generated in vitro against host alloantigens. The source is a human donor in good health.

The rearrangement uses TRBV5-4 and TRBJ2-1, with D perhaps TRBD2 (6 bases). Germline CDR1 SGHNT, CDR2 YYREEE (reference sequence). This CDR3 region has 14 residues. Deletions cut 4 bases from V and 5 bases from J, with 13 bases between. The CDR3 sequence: CASSVSGRNNEQFF. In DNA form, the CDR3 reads TGTGCCAGCAGCGTATCCGGGAGAAACAATGAGCAGTTCTTC.

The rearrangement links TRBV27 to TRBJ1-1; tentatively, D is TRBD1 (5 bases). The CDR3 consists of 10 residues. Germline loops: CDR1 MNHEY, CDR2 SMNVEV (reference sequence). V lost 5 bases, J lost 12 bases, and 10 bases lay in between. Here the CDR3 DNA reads TGTGCCAGCAGTGGGGGGAAAACTTTCTTT. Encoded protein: CASSGGKTFF.

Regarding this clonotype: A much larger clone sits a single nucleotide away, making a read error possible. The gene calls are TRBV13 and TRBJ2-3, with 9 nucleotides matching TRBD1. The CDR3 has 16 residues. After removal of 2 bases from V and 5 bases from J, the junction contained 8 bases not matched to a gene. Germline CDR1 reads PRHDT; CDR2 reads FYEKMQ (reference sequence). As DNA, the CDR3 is TGTGCCAGCAGCTTATCCGACAGGGGGATTAGAGATACGCAGTATTTT. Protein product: CASSLSDRGIRDTQYF.

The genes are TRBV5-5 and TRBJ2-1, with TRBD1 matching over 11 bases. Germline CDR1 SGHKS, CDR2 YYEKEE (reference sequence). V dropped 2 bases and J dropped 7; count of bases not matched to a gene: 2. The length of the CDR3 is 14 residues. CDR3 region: CASSFRDRGNEQFF. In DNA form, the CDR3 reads TGTGCCAGCAGCTTTCGGGACAGGGGGAATGAGCAGTTCTTC. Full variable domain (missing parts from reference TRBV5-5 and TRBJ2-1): DAGVTQSPTHLIKTRGQQVTLRCSPISGHKSVSWYQQVLGQGPQFIFQYYEKEERGRGNFPDRFSARQFPNYSSELNVNALLLGDSALYLCASSFRDRGNEQFFGPGTRLTVL.

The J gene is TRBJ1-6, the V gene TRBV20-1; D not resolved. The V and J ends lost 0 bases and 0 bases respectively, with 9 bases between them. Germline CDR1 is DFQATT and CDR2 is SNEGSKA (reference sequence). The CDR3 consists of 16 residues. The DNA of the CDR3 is TGCAGTGCTAGAGATCCCCGGAGCTCCTATAATTCACCCCTCCACTTT. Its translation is CSARDPRSSYNSPLHF.

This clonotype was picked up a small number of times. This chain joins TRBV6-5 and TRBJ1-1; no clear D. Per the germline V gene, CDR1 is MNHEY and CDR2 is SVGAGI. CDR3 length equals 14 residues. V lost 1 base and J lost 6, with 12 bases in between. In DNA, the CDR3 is TGTGCCAGCAGTTACTTAGGCATTCCGGCTGAAGCTTTCTTT. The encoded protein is CASSYLGIPAEAFF.

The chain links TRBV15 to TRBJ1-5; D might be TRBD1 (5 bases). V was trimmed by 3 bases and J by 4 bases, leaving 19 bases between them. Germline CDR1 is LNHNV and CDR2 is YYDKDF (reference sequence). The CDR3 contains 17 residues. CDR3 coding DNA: TGTGCCACCAGCAGCCAAGCAGGGAGAATTGGGAATCAGCCCCAGCATTTT. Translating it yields CATSSQAGRIGNQPQHF. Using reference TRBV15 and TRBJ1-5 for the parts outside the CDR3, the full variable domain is DAMVIQNPRYQVTQFGKPVTLSCSQTLNHNVMYWYQQKSSQAPKLLFHYYDKDFNNEADTPDNFQSRRPNTSFCFLDIRSPGLGDTAMYLCATSSQAGRIGNQPQHFGDGTRLSIL.

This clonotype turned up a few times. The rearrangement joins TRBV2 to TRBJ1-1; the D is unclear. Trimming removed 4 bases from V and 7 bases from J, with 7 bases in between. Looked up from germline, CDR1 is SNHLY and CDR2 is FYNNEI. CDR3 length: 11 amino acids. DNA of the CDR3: TGTGCCAGCAGTGGTTACCTTGAAGCTTTCTTT. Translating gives CASSGYLEAFF. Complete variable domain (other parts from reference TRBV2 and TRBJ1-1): EPEVTQTPSHQVTQMGQEVILRCVPISNHLYFYWYRQILGQKVEFLVSFYNNEISEKSEIFDDQFSVERPDGSNFTLKIRSTKLEDSAMYFCASSGYLEAFFGQGTRLTVV.

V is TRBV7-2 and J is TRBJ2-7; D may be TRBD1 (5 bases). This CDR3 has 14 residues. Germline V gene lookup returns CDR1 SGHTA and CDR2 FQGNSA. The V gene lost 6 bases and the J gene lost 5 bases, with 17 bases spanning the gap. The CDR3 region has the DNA TGTGCCAGCAGATGGGGCCCAGGTTTTGACGAGCAGTACTTC. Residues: CASRWGPGFDEQYF.

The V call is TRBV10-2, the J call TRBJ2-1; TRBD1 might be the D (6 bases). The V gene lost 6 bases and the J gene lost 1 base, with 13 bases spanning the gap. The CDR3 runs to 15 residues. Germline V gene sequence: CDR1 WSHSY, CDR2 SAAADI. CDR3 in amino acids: CASSAQGGSYNEQFF. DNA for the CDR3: TGCGCCAGCAGCGCCCAAGGGGGTTCCTACAATGAGCAGTTCTTC.

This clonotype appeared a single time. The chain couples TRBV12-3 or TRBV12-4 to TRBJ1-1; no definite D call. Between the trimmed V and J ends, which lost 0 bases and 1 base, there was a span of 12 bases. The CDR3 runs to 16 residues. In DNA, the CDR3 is TGTGCCAGCAGTTTAGCACCACTCCCCGCGAACACTGAAGCTTTCTTT. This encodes CASSLAPLPANTEAFF.

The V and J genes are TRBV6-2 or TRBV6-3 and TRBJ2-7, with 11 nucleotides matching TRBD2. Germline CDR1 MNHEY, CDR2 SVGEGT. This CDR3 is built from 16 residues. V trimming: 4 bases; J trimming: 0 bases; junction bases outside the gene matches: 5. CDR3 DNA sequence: TGTGCCAGCAGTTCTTGGACTAGCGGGTCCTCCTACGAGCAGTACTTC. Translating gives CASSSWTSGSSYEQYF.

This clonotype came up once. The chain's CDR3 is CSARSGGGNEQFF. CDR3 coding DNA: TGCAGTGCTAGAAGCGGGGGAGGTAATGAGCAGTTCTTC. The chain recombines TRBV20-1 with TRBJ2-1; 8 bases are a match to TRBD2. The germline V gene encodes CDR1 DFQATT and CDR2 SNEGSKA (reference sequence). Losses at the gene ends were 2 bases for V and 7 bases for J; bases not matched to a gene: 4. The CDR3 covers 13 residues.

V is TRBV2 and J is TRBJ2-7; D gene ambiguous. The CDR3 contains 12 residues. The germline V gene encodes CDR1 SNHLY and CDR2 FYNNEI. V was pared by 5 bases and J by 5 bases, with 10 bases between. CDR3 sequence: CASSFTRNEQYF. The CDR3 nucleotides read TGTGCCAGCAGTTTTACAAGGAACGAGCAGTACTTC.

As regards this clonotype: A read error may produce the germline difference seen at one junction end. CDR3 in DNA: TGCACCAGCAGCTTGGCGGAACTAGCGGGGGGAAGGACGCAGTATTTT. Protein product: CTSSLAELAGGRTQYF. The chain combines TRBV5-1 with TRBJ2-3, with 12 bases identical to TRBD2. This CDR3 region has 16 residues. The germline CDR1 and CDR2 sequences are SGHRS and YFSETQ.

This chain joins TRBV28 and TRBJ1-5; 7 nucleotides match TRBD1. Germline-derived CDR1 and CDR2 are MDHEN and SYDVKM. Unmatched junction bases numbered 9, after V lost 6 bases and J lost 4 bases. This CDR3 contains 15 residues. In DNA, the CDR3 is TGTGCCAGCAGCCCTACACAGGGGAGAAATCAGCCCCAGCATTTT. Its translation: CASSPTQGRNQPQHF.

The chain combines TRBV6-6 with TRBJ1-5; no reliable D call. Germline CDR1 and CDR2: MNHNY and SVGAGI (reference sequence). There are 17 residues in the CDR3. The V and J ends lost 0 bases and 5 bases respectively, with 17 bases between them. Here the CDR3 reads CASSYSMFGRIYQPQHF. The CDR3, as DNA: TGTGCCAGCAGTTACTCGATGTTCGGGCGGATATATCAGCCCCAGCATTTT.

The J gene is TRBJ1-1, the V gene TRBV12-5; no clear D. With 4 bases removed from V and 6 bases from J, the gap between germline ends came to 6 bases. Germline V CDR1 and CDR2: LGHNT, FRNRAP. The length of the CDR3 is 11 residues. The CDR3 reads CASGSGPEAFF. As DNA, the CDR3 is TGTGCTAGTGGTTCGGGTCCTGAAGCTTTCTTT.

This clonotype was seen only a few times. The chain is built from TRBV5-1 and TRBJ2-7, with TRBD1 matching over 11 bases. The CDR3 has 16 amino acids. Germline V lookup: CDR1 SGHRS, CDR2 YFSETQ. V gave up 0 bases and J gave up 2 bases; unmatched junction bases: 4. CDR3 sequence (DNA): TGCGCCAGCAGCTTGGGGTGGACAGGGGGCCCCTACGAGCAGTACTTC. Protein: CASSLGWTGGPYEQYF.

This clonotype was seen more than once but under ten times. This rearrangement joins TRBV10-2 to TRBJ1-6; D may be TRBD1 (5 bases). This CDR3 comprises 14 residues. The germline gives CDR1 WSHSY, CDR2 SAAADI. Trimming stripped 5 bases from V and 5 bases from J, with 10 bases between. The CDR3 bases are TGCGCCAGCAGTTCAGGGCTTAATAATTCACCCCTCCACTTT. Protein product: CASSSGLNNSPLHF.